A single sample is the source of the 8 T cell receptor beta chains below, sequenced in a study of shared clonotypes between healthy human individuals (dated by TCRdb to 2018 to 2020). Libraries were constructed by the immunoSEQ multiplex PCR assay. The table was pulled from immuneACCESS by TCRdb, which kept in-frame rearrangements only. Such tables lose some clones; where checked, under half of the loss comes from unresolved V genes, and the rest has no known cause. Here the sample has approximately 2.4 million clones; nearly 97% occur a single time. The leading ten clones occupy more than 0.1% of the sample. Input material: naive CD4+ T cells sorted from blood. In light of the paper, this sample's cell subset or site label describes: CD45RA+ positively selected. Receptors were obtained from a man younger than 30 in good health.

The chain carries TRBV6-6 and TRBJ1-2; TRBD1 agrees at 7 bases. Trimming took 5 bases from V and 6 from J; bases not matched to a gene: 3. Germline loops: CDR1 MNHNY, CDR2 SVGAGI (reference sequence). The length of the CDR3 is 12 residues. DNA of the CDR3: TGTGCCAGCAGTATACAGGGGAATGGCTACACCTTC. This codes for CASSIQGNGYTF.

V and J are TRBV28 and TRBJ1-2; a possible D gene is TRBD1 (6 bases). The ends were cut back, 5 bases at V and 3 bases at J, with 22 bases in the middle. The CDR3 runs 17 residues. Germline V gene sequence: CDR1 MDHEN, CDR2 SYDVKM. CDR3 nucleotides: TGTGCCAGCAGTCCACAACCTGGACAAGGGGGGGACTATGGCTACACCTTC. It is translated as CASSPQPGQGGDYGYTF.

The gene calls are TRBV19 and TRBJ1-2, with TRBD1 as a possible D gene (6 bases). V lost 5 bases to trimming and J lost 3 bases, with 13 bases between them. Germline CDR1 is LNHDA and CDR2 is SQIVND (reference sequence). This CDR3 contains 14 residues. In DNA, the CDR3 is TGTGCCAGTAGTGCTGGGGGGCTCGACTATGGCTACACCTTC. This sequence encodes CASSAGGLDYGYTF.

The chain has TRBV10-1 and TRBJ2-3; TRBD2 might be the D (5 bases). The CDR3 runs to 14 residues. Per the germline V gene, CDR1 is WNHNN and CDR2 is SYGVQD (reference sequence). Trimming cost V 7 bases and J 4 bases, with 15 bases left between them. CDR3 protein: CASKPGYGPDTQYF. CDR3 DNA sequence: TGCGCCAGCAAACCGGGATACGGACCAGATACGCAGTATTTT.

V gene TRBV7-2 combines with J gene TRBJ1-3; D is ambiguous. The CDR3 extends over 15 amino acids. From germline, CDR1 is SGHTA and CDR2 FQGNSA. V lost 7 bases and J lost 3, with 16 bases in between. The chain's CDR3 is CASTIVHEGGNTIYF. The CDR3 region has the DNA TGTGCCAGCACCATTGTCCACGAGGGTGGAAACACCATATATTTT.

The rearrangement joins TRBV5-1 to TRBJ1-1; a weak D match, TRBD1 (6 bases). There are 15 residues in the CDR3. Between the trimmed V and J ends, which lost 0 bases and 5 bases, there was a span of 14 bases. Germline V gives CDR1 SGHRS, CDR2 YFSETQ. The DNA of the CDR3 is TGCGCCAGCAGCTTGGTAGGGGGGGTCAGGACTGAAGCTTTCTTT. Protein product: CASSLVGGVRTEAFF.

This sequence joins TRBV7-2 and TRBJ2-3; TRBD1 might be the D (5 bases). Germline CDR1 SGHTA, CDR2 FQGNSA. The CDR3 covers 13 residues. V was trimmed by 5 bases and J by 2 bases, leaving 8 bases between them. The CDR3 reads CASSRQFTDTQYF. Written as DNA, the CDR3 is TGTGCCAGCAGCCGACAGTTCACAGATACGCAGTATTTT.

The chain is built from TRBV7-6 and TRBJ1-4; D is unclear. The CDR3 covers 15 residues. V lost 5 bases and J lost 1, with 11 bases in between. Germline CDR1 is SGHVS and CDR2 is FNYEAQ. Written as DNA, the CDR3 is TGTGCCAGCAGCCCGACCCGGAAAACTAATGAAAAACTGTTTTTT. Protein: CASSPTRKTNEKLFF.